What follows are 22 T cell receptor beta chains derived from one specimen sequenced in a study of T cell repertoires in cytomegalovirus infection (dated by TCRdb to between 2018 and 2021). TCRdb names Illumina HiSeq 1500 as the instrument used. TCRdb ran its own pipeline on the public reads, namely fastp trimming at Q25 and MiXCR clone calling, and kept in-frame beta chains. A single entry per CDR3 protein holds the most common genes and DNA from its merged rows. This sample comprises 170,000 or so distinct CDR3 sequences, about a sixth of them detected only once. Approximately 25% of the sample is in the top ten clones. Sequences were obtained from CD8+ T cells from PBMCs. The receptors were gathered from a human donor in good health (CMV status not recorded). Some clones in this sample may be carry-over from other donors' samples.

This clonotype came up many times. This chain uses TRBV7-2 with TRBJ2-7, with 7 bases fitting TRBD2. With 4 bases clipped from V and 1 base from J, the junction kept 1 base outside the gene matches. This CDR3 has 13 residues. Germline lookup yields CDR1 SGHTA and CDR2 FQGNSA. This CDR3 reads CASSWGGSYEQYF. The CDR3 DNA is TGTGCCAGCAGCTGGGGGGGATCCTACGAGCAGTACTTC.

For the CDR3, the DNA is TGCGCCAGCAGCTTGGACGCAGGGGCGGTGACAGATACGCAGTATTTT. Translating it yields CASSLDAGAVTDTQYF. The chain carries TRBV5-1 and TRBJ2-3; the D gene is possibly TRBD1 (6 bases). Trimming removed 0 bases at V and 3 bases at J, with 14 bases between. The CDR3 runs to 16 residues. CDR1 and CDR2 from the germline V gene are SGHRS and YFSETQ.

About this clonotype: The junction and the germline gene differ at one end; a read error may be behind it. This chain joins TRBV6-2 or TRBV6-3 and TRBJ1-1; possibly TRBD1 for D (5 bases). Per the germline V gene, CDR1 is MNHEY and CDR2 is SVGEGT. The CDR3 totals 14 residues. The CDR3 sequence is CASSNSGVGTEAFF. The CDR3 DNA is TGTGCCAGCAGTAACTCGGGGGTGGGCACTGAAGCTTTCTTT.

This clonotype was seen a few times. V gene TRBV28 combines with J gene TRBJ2-7, with TRBD2 matching 8 bases. Germline V gene sequence: CDR1 MDHEN, CDR2 SYDVKM. The trim removed 6 bases at V and 2 bases at J, leaving 6 bases unmatched. The CDR3 length is 14 residues. In nucleotides, the CDR3 is TGTGCCAGCAGCCACGGACTAGCTGCCTACGAGCAGTACTTC. This encodes CASSHGLAAYEQYF.

This clonotype has only a few counts. The chain carries TRBV4-1 and TRBJ1-4; D remains unclear. This CDR3 spans 15 amino acids. V was shortened by 0 bases and J by 0 bases, with 5 bases between the two germline ends. Looked up from germline, CDR1 is MGHRA and CDR2 is YSYEKL. CDR3 DNA: TGCGCCAGCAGCCAAGAGTCAGCAACTAATGAAAAACTGTTTTTT. Its translation: CASSQESATNEKLFF.

This clonotype was counted between two and nine times. CDR3 nucleotide sequence: TGCGCCAGCAGAGGGAGGGGGTACCAAGATGAGCAGTTCTTC. Translating gives CASRGRGYQDEQFF. The V call is TRBV5-1, the J call TRBJ2-1, with D possibly being TRBD2 (7 bases). This CDR3 spans 14 amino acids. Trimming pared 5 bases from V and 8 bases from J, leaving 17 bases between. The germline CDR1 and CDR2 sequences are SGHRS and YFSETQ.

This clonotype has more than one count but fewer than ten. The rearrangement links TRBV24-1 to TRBJ2-1; D unresolved. V shed 6 bases and J shed 7 bases, with 18 bases lying between them. Germline CDR1 KGHDR, CDR2 SFDVKD. The CDR3 length is 15 residues. CDR3 protein: CATSSPGRSYNEQFF. In nucleotides, the CDR3 is TGTGCCACCAGTAGCCCGGGTAGGTCTTATAATGAGCAGTTCTTC.

CDR3 sequence (DNA): TGTGCCAGCAGCCCTCAAGGTGCTAAGGGCACAGATACGCAGTATTTT. Translated, it gives CASSPQGAKGTDTQYF. The chain is built from TRBV9 and TRBJ2-3; no clear D gene. The CDR3 is 16 amino acids. Germline V gene data show CDR1 as SGDLS and CDR2 as YYNGEE. V was pared by 4 bases and J by 1 base, with 16 bases between.

This clonotype was counted between two and nine times. V gene TRBV29-1 combines with J gene TRBJ2-1; no reliable D call. V was shortened by 0 bases and J by 3 bases, with 3 bases between the two germline ends. The germline V gene has CDR1 SQVTM and CDR2 ANQGSEA. CDR3 length: 12 residues. CDR3 in amino acids: CSVEDLYNEQFF. CDR3 nucleotides: TGCAGCGTTGAAGATCTCTACAATGAGCAGTTCTTC.

This clonotype is labeled medium-sized (0.01 to 0.1%). The chain recombines TRBV7-8 with TRBJ2-7; D ambiguous. Between the trimmed V and J ends, which lost 0 bases and 2 bases, there was a span of 11 bases. This CDR3 contains 15 residues. Per the germline V gene, CDR1 is SGHVS and CDR2 is FQNEAQ. CDR3 sequence reads: CASSLAFGGAYEQYF. The CDR3 DNA reads TGTGCCAGCAGCTTAGCGTTCGGCGGCGCCTACGAGCAGTACTTC.

This clonotype was observed a handful of times. The chain joins TRBV20-1 to TRBJ2-5; 10 bases map to TRBD2. The trim removed 3 bases at V and 2 bases at J, leaving 15 bases unmatched. CDR3 length: 18 residues. CDR1 and CDR2 from the germline V gene are DFQATT and SNEGSKA (reference sequence). CDR3 nucleotide sequence: TGCAGTGCTAGGATCCCAATAACTCTAGCGGGGGTACAAGAGACCCAGTACTTC. It specifies CSARIPITLAGVQETQYF.

This clonotype has only a few counts. The chain joins TRBV2 to TRBJ2-7; possible D gene TRBD2, 5 bases. Germline V lookup: CDR1 SNHLY, CDR2 FYNNEI. Trimming shortened V by 0 bases and J by 6 bases, and 15 bases separated the two germline ends. The CDR3 has 15 residues. CDR3 protein: CASSEAPIRRGEQYF. The CDR3, as DNA: TGTGCCAGCAGTGAAGCCCCGATTCGCCGGGGCGAGCAGTACTTC.

This clonotype appeared a few times. The J gene is TRBJ2-7, the V gene TRBV10-3; D is unclear. The CDR3 loop spans 14 amino acids. V was clipped by 11 bases and J by 0 bases, with 17 bases between them. Per the germline V gene, CDR1 is ENHRY and CDR2 is SYGVKD. The CDR3 sequence: CAVYSDGISYEQYF. CDR3 coding DNA: TGTGCCGTGTACTCGGACGGAATCTCCTACGAGCAGTACTTC.

The chain's CDR3 is CASSGPGTGTKNIQYF. CDR3 sequence (DNA): TGCGCCAGCAGCGGACCCGGGACAGGGACCAAAAACATTCAGTACTTC. The gene calls are TRBV5-1 and TRBJ2-4, with 9 bases that match TRBD1. The CDR3 is 16 amino acids. Germline lookup yields CDR1 SGHRS and CDR2 YFSETQ. V lost 4 bases and J lost 2; bases outside the gene matches: 7.

The table lists this clonotype with a few counts. The J gene is TRBJ2-1, the V gene TRBV5-1, with D maybe TRBD1 (6 bases). CDR1 and CDR2 from the germline V gene are SGHRS and YFSETQ. Trimming took 4 bases from V and 0 from J, leaving 17 bases between them. This CDR3 region has 17 residues. The CDR3 loop reads CASSPTPGEPSYNEQFF. CDR3 coding DNA: TGCGCCAGCAGCCCGACCCCAGGGGAACCCTCCTACAATGAGCAGTTCTTC.

The chain uses TRBV10-3 and TRBJ1-1, with D perhaps matching TRBD1 (5 bases). Germline lookup yields CDR1 ENHRY and CDR2 SYGVKD. The ends were cut back, 4 bases at V and 3 bases at J, with 15 bases in the middle. CDR3 length equals 15 residues. CDR3 residues: CAISGSGPGDTEAFF. In nucleotides, the CDR3 is TGTGCCATCAGTGGATCGGGACCGGGGGACACTGAAGCTTTCTTT.

To note about this clonotype: An end of the junction does not agree with germline; a read error may underlie this. The chain has TRBV7-6 and TRBJ2-5, with 9 positions matching TRBD2. The V gene's germline CDR1 is SGHVS and CDR2 FNYEAQ. CDR3 length equals 14 residues. As DNA, the CDR3 is TGTGCCAGCAGCGTAGCGGGGGAGTCCTTGGCCCAGTACTTC. It yields the protein CASSVAGESLAQYF.

The chain links TRBV11-2 to TRBJ2-7; D is tentatively TRBD1 or TRBD2 (5 bases each). CDR1 is SGHAT, CDR2 FQNNGV, per germline. V was clipped by 3 bases and J by 7 bases, with 19 bases between them. This CDR3 has 15 residues. CDR3 region: CASSFGAGASLEQYF. DNA for the CDR3: TGTGCCAGCAGCTTTGGGGCGGGCGCATCCTTGGAGCAGTACTTC.

The rearrangement joins TRBV29-1 to TRBJ2-1, with D uncertain. V lost 8 bases and J lost 4, with 24 bases in between. This CDR3 has 16 residues. Looked up from germline, CDR1 is SQVTM and CDR2 is ANQGSEA. CDR3: CSSSAAETDYYNEQFF. The CDR3 DNA is TGCAGCTCCTCTGCGGCGGAAACCGATTATTACAATGAGCAGTTCTTC.

The chain employs TRBV25-1 and TRBJ1-3; TRBD1 is a possible D gene (6 bases). V lost 4 bases to trimming and J lost 7 bases, with 23 bases between them. The CDR3 sequence is 17 residues long. Looked up from germline, CDR1 is MGHDK and CDR2 is SYGVNS. The CDR3 DNA reads TGTGCCAGCAGTGGGTCGGGTGGTTTCTGGCAGGGGAACACCATATATTTT. Protein: CASSGSGGFWQGNTIYF.

The V and J genes are TRBV7-6 and TRBJ1-1; D possibly corresponds to TRBD1 (6 bases). The CDR3 totals 13 residues. V lost 7 bases and J 0 bases, leaving 9 bases between the germline ends. The germline V gene has CDR1 SGHVS and CDR2 FNYEAQ. CDR3 region: CASKGGLNTEAFF. As DNA, the CDR3 is TGTGCCAGCAAGGGGGGACTGAACACTGAAGCTTTCTTT.

This clonotype turned up a few times. The chain's CDR3 is CASSIVGARVTGELFF. The CDR3 DNA follows: TGTGCCAGTAGTATAGTAGGGGCTCGAGTCACCGGGGAGCTGTTTTTT. The chain employs TRBV19 and TRBJ2-2; tentative D call: TRBD1 (5 bases). The CDR3 sequence is 16 residues long. The germline CDR1 and CDR2 sequences are LNHDA and SQIVND (reference sequence). Trimming took off 1 base at V and 4 bases at J, with 13 bases between the two ends.